This entry lists 20 T cell receptor beta chains sequenced from one sample in a study of T cells expressing NK-cell markers. For each CDR3 protein, TCRdb gives one entry from its re-call of the 5' RACE reads, without DNA. In total, the table holds roughly 420,000 distinct CDR3 sequences. The sequenced material came from blood T cells: a sorted CD56 or NKG2C T cell subset, CD4+ or CD8+ T cells, or bulk PBMC T cells (not recorded which). The receptors here all came from a woman aged 18 to 75 in good health.

This chain joins TRBV20-1 and TRBJ2-1; TCRdb calls TRBD1, which cannot be checked without DNA. This CDR3 has 14 amino acids. In germline, CDR1 is DFQATT, CDR2 SNEGSKA (reference sequence). The CDR3 is CSASVGEPYNEQFF.

This sequence joins TRBV18 and TRBJ2-2; without DNA, the TCRdb call of TRBD2 cannot be checked. Germline CDR1 and CDR2: KGHSH and LQKENI. This CDR3 comprises 18 residues. CDR3 sequence: CASSPQDLAGVVTGELFF.

V and J are TRBV14 and TRBJ2-1; the TCRdb call, TRBD2, lacks DNA for checking. Germline assignment: CDR1 SGHDN and CDR2 FVKESK. This CDR3 has 13 residues. CDR3 sequence reads: CASRVAGGNEQFF.

The rearrangement links TRBV5-1 to TRBJ2-2; TCRdb proposes TRBD2, but this gene call is untestable without DNA. Germline loops: CDR1 SGHRS, CDR2 YFSETQ. The CDR3 runs 14 residues. CDR3: CASSLQGLTGELFF. The full variable domain, its missing parts supplied by reference TRBV5-1 and TRBJ2-2, is KAGVTQTPRYLIKTRGQQVTLSCSPISGHRSVSWYQQTPGQGLQFLFEYFSETQRNKGNFPGRFSGRQFSNSRSEMNVSTLELGDSALYLCASSLQGLTGELFFGEGSRLTVL.

The chain carries TRBV7-2 and TRBJ2-3; TCRdb's D call of TRBD2 is untestable without DNA. The CDR3 length is 17 residues. The germline CDR1 and CDR2 sequences are SGHTA and FQGNSA. The CDR3 is CASSPQAGPLATDTQYF.

The chain has TRBV6-1 and TRBJ2-1; without DNA, the TCRdb call of TRBD2 cannot be checked. The CDR3 has 18 amino acids. Germline V gene data show CDR1 as MNHNS and CDR2 as SASEGT. The CDR3 loop is CASRSYGGLAEAGNEQFF.

This chain joins TRBV30 and TRBJ1-2. From germline, CDR1 is GTSNPN and CDR2 SVGIG (reference sequence). There are 16 residues in the CDR3. CDR3: CAWSVHPRVSNYGYTF.

The genes are TRBV7-3 and TRBJ2-2; the TRBD1 assignment by TCRdb is unverifiable without DNA. CDR3 length equals 16 residues. The germline CDR1 and CDR2 sequences are SGHTA and FQGTGA. The CDR3 region is CASSTVGTVDTGELFF.

J is TRBJ2-3 and V is TRBV20-1; TCRdb's D call, TRBD1, is unchecked because there is no DNA. Per the germline V gene, CDR1 is DFQATT and CDR2 is SNEGSKA (reference sequence). The length of the CDR3 is 12 residues. Here the CDR3 reads CSANRAADTQYF.

The chain has TRBV29-1 and TRBJ2-7; the TCRdb D gene call, TRBD2, has no DNA to confirm it. Germline V gene lookup returns CDR1 SQVTM and CDR2 ANQGSEA. The CDR3 is made up of 14 amino acids. CDR3 sequence: CSVRRLAGVHEQYF.

The chain uses TRBV12-3 or TRBV12-4 and TRBJ2-7; absent DNA, TCRdb's TRBD1 call cannot be checked. CDR3 length: 14 amino acids. This chain's CDR3 is CASRRDRSSYEQYF.

CDR3 protein: CASSLSQGATYEQYF. This chain uses TRBV27 with TRBJ2-7; TCRdb's D call of TRBD1 is untestable without DNA. The CDR3 has 15 amino acids. In germline, CDR1 is MNHEY, CDR2 SMNVEV (reference sequence).

The V call is TRBV27, the J call TRBJ2-7; the TCRdb call, TRBD1, lacks DNA for checking. CDR1 is MNHEY, CDR2 SMNVEV, per germline (reference sequence). The CDR3 runs 15 residues. The CDR3 region is CASSPSTGVAYEQYF.

The rearrangement joins TRBV20-1 to TRBJ2-3. The CDR3 sequence is 13 residues long. CDR1 and CDR2 from the germline V gene are DFQATT and SNEGSKA (reference sequence). The CDR3 sequence: CSARGTHTDTQYF.

The chain links TRBV27 to TRBJ2-1; TCRdb picks TRBD1, but there is no DNA to check that call. This CDR3 region has 14 residues. Germline assignment: CDR1 MNHEY and CDR2 SMNVEV (reference sequence). CDR3 in amino acids: CASTSGQGADEQFF.

The chain employs TRBV6-5 and TRBJ2-3; TCRdb proposes TRBD2, but this gene call is untestable without DNA. CDR3 size: 14 residues. Germline V gene data show CDR1 as MNHEY and CDR2 as SVGAGI. CDR3 amino acids: CASSYLAGGDTQYF.

The J gene is TRBJ2-5, the V gene TRBV9; with no DNA, the TCRdb D assignment of TRBD1 cannot be verified. CDR1 SGDLS and CDR2 YYNGEE come from the germline V gene. The CDR3 contains 14 residues. The CDR3 protein is CASSVETGWETQYF.

The genes are TRBV5-1 and TRBJ1-5; checking the TCRdb D call of TRBD1 is not possible without DNA. This CDR3 spans 15 amino acids. In germline, CDR1 is SGHRS, CDR2 YFSETQ. CDR3 protein: CASSFGSGGPEAQHF.

The chain recombines TRBV4-3 with TRBJ2-1; TCRdb returns TRBD1, unconfirmable since there is no DNA. CDR3 length equals 12 residues. CDR1 is LGHNA, CDR2 YSLEER, per germline. The CDR3 here is CASSQWGDEQFF.

The V gene is TRBV30, the J gene TRBJ1-1; TCRdb designates TRBD1, a call that cannot be tested without DNA. Germline assignment: CDR1 GTSNPN and CDR2 SVGIG (reference sequence). CDR3 length equals 12 residues. The CDR3 loop is CAWAPPFTEAFF.